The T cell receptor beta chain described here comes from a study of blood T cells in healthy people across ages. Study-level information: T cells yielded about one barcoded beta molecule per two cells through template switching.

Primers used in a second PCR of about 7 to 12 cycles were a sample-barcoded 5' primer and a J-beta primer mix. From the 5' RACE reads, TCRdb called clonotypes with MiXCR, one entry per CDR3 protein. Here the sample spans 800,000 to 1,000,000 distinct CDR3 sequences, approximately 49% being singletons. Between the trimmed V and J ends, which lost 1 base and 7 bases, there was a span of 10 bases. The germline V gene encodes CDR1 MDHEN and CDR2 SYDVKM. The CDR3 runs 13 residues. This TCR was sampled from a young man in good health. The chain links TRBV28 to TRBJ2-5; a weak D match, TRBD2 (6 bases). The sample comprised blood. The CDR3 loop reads CASSLSLEGTQYF. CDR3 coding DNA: TGTGCCAGCAGTTTATCGTTGGAGGGGACCCAGTACTTC.